The 20 T cell receptor beta chains listed next were all sequenced from one sample in a study of blood T cell repertoires in COVID-19. Profiled with immunoSEQ multiplex PCR; TCRdb holds only in-frame clones, not every one. The table lists around 230,000 clones, over 85% of them singletons, with less than 4.5% in the top ten. The sample consisted of PBMCs or T cells enriched from blood (not recorded which). The source of these receptors is a woman in her twenties or thirties with acute COVID-19.

The V and J genes are TRBV29-1 and TRBJ1-2; a weak D match, TRBD1 (5 bases). Per the germline V gene, CDR1 is SQVTM and CDR2 is ANQGSEA. The CDR3 extends over 12 amino acids. Between the trimmed V and J ends, which lost 3 bases and 5 bases, there was a span of 10 bases. Here the CDR3 reads CSVDDRQYGYTF. CDR3 sequence (DNA): TGCAGCGTTGATGACCGACAGTATGGCTACACCTTC. The full variable domain, in which reference TRBV29-1 and TRBJ1-2 provide the parts outside the CDR3, is SAVISQKPSRDICQRGTSLTIQCQVDSQVTMMFWYRQQPGQSLTLIATANQGSEATYESGFVIDKFPISRPNLTFSTLTVSNMSPEDSSIYLCSVDDRQYGYTFGSGTRLTVV.

This sequence joins TRBV6-6 and TRBJ2-7; D uncertain. Trimming removed 0 bases at V and 7 bases at J, with 13 bases between. Per germline, CDR1 MNHNY and CDR2 SVGAGI (reference sequence). The CDR3 covers 14 residues. The DNA for the CDR3 is TGTGCCAGCAGTTACTCGACAAGACCAGAGGAGCAGTACTTC. This gives the protein CASSYSTRPEEQYF.

The chain combines TRBV11-3 with TRBJ2-2; 11 bases map to TRBD1. The CDR3 is made up of 19 amino acids. V gave up 1 base and J gave up 6 bases; unmatched junction bases: 13. In germline, CDR1 is SGHNT, CDR2 YENEEA. The CDR3 here is CASSLGEAGTGGPPGELFF. The CDR3 DNA reads as TGTGCCAGCAGCTTAGGAGAGGCCGGGACAGGGGGTCCCCCCGGGGAGCTGTTTTTT.

The J gene is TRBJ2-3, the V gene TRBV7-3, with D maybe TRBD1 (6 bases). This CDR3 has 15 residues. Trimming removed 4 bases from V and 4 bases from J, with 15 bases in between. Germline values: CDR1 SGHTA, CDR2 FQGTGA. The CDR3 sequence is CASSYRSRGSDTQYF. The CDR3 DNA reads TGTGCCAGCAGCTATAGAAGCAGGGGCTCAGATACGCAGTATTTT.

The CDR3 DNA is TGTGCCAGCAGCGGGGGGCGAATGGCGGAGCAGTTCTTC. It translates to CASSGGRMAEQFF. J is TRBJ2-1 and V is TRBV25-1; D is possibly TRBD2 (7 bases). The CDR3 covers 13 residues. Trimming stripped 6 bases from V and 10 bases from J, with 16 bases between. Germline CDR1 reads MGHDK; CDR2 reads SYGVNS.

The V call is TRBV4-1, the J call TRBJ1-1; D may be TRBD1 (6 bases). Germline V lookup: CDR1 MGHRA, CDR2 YSYEKL. The CDR3 loop spans 19 amino acids. Trimming left V 0 bases short and J 3 bases short, with 23 bases between. CDR3 region: CASSQDGWSGEKGDTEAFF. CDR3 coding DNA: TGCGCCAGCAGCCAAGATGGTTGGAGCGGGGAGAAGGGGGACACTGAAGCTTTCTTT.

About this clone itself: Sequence at one end of the junction differs from germline and may be a read error. This chain joins TRBV6-5 and TRBJ1-2, with D possibly TRBD1 on 5 matching bases. This CDR3 region has 11 residues. CDR1 is MNHEY, CDR2 SVGAGI, per germline. The CDR3, as DNA: TGTGCCAGCAGTCCTGGAGGGGAACTCTCCTTC. Amino acid sequence: CASSPGGELSF.

CDR3 sequence reads: CASSDLADTQYF. The CDR3 bases are TGTGCCAGCAGCGACCTAGCAGATACGCAGTATTTT. This chain uses TRBV7-2 with TRBJ2-3; D ambiguous. The CDR3 extends over 12 amino acids. Germline V CDR1 and CDR2: SGHTA, FQGNSA. Trimming took 5 bases from V and 4 from J, leaving 7 bases between them.

The chain carries TRBV6-5 and TRBJ1-4; D is perhaps TRBD1 (6 bases). V dropped 5 bases and J dropped 8 bases, with 18 bases sitting between them. Germline loops: CDR1 MNHEY, CDR2 SVGAGI. The CDR3 is 15 amino acids. The CDR3 loop is CASSPKSVRGEKLFF. DNA for the CDR3: TGTGCCAGCAGTCCCAAAAGTGTTAGGGGGGAAAAACTGTTTTTT.

The CDR3 loop reads CASSLGGGADTQYF. The CDR3, as DNA: TGTGCCAGCAGCTTAGGCGGGGGGGCAGATACGCAGTATTTT. The rearrangement links TRBV7-2 to TRBJ2-3, with 9 bases aligning to TRBD2. V shed 1 base, J shed 4 bases, and the junction held 0 bases outside the gene matches. In germline, CDR1 is SGHTA, CDR2 FQGNSA. CDR3 length: 14 residues.

The V gene is TRBV18, the J gene TRBJ2-5, with 7 bases identical to TRBD1. Germline V gene lookup returns CDR1 KGHSH and CDR2 LQKENI. The CDR3 loop spans 15 amino acids. The J segment lost 2 bases and the V segment lost 2 bases, leaving 5 bases of the junction unmatched. The CDR3: CASSPRQGPQETQYF. The CDR3 DNA sequence: TGTGCCAGCTCACCAAGACAGGGCCCTCAAGAGACCCAGTACTTC.

The chain recombines TRBV6-4 with TRBJ2-1; D remains ambiguous. CDR1 and CDR2 from the germline V gene are MRHNA and SNTAGT. The germline V and J ends were trimmed by 0 bases and 9 bases, with 9 bases remaining between them. The CDR3 is made up of 13 amino acids. CDR3 coding DNA: TGTGCCAGCAGTGACTCGCGGATTAGTGAGCAGTTCTTC. Its translation is CASSDSRISEQFF.

J is TRBJ2-7 and V is TRBV19; perhaps TRBD1 as D (5 bases). Per germline, CDR1 LNHDA and CDR2 SQIVND (reference sequence). V gave up 0 bases and J gave up 5 bases, with 5 bases separating them. This CDR3 is built from 12 residues. CDR3 protein: CASSIEGDEQYF. Written as DNA, the CDR3 is TGTGCCAGTAGTATAGAAGGGGACGAGCAGTACTTC. Looking up the rest from reference TRBV19 and TRBJ2-7 gives the full variable domain: DGGITQSPKYLFRKEGQNVTLSCEQNLNHDAMYWYRQDPGQGLRLIYYSQIVNDFQKGDIAEGYSVSREKKESFPLTVTSAQKNPTAFYLCASSIEGDEQYFGPGTRLTVT.

V is TRBV10-3 and J is TRBJ1-1, with D tentatively TRBD1 (5 bases). The length of the CDR3 is 13 residues. Trimming removed 7 bases from V and 1 base from J, with 10 bases in between. The germline V gene has CDR1 ENHRY and CDR2 SYGVKD. The CDR3: CAIKGRANTEAFF. CDR3 nucleotides: TGTGCCATCAAGGGCAGGGCGAACACTGAAGCTTTCTTT.

The CDR3 is CASSQRDSSSETQYF. DNA for the CDR3: TGCGCCAGCAGCCAGCGGGACAGTAGCTCGGAGACCCAGTACTTC. The rearrangement links TRBV4-1 to TRBJ2-5; a possible D gene is TRBD1 (7 bases). CDR3 length: 15 amino acids. The germline CDR1 and CDR2 sequences are MGHRA and YSYEKL. V lost 3 bases, J lost 5 bases, and 16 bases lay in between.

The V call is TRBV15, the J call TRBJ2-3; unclear D gene. V lost 0 bases to trimming and J lost 5 bases, with 6 bases between them. CDR1 is LNHNV, CDR2 YYDKDF, per germline (reference sequence). CDR3 size: 13 residues. The CDR3 DNA sequence: TGTGCCACCAGCAGAGATATTCGAGATACGCAGTATTTT. This sequence encodes CATSRDIRDTQYF.

V and J are TRBV11-2 and TRBJ2-7, with a possible D match to TRBD2 (5 bases). Germline lookup yields CDR1 SGHAT and CDR2 FQNNGV. Trimming shortened V by 0 bases and J by 6 bases, and 9 bases separated the two germline ends. This CDR3 contains 13 residues. CDR3 amino acids: CASSLERGSEQYF. CDR3 coding DNA: TGTGCCAGCAGCTTAGAACGGGGTTCCGAGCAGTACTTC.

The V gene is TRBV12-3 or TRBV12-4, the J gene TRBJ1-4; D is perhaps TRBD1 (5 bases). This CDR3 is 11 amino acids long. The ends were cut back, 8 bases at V and 10 bases at J, with 11 bases in the middle. The chain's CDR3 is CASSEGLKLFF. CDR3 bases: TGTGCCAGCTCGGAGGGGTTAAAACTGTTTTTT.

The chain combines TRBV4-1 with TRBJ1-2, with TRBD1 identical over 8 bases. This CDR3 contains 19 residues. V lost 1 base and J lost 4; bases outside the gene matches: 17. Germline lookup yields CDR1 MGHRA and CDR2 YSYEKL. The DNA of the CDR3 is TGCGCCAGCAGCCAAGGACGGACAGGGCCGGAATCAGCCTTCTATGGCTACACCTTC. Translated, it gives CASSQGRTGPESAFYGYTF.

The chain employs TRBV25-1 and TRBJ1-1, with a possible D match to TRBD1 (5 bases). Germline V gene lookup returns CDR1 MGHDK and CDR2 SYGVNS. V shed 4 bases and J shed 8 bases, with 11 bases lying between them. The CDR3 consists of 12 residues. This chain's CDR3 is CASSGQTVEAFF. CDR3 bases: TGTGCCAGCAGTGGCCAGACAGTAGAAGCTTTCTTT. Full variable domain (missing parts from reference TRBV25-1 and TRBJ1-1): EADIYQTPRYLVIGTGKKITLECSQTMGHDKMYWYQQDPGMELHLIHYSYGVNSTEKGDLSSESTVSRIRTEHFPLTLESARPSHTSQYLCASSGQTVEAFFGQGTRLTVV.